The rows below give T cell receptor beta chains drawn from one sample of a study of metastatic and nonmetastatic thyroid tumors. TCRdb called clones again from the PCR reads with MiXCR. The table lists some 19,000 clones, roughly 27% of them singletons. The sequenced sample consisted of blood. Receptors were obtained from a male donor with papillary thyroid cancer or a benign thyroid nodule (not recorded which). Some clones in this sample may be carry-over from other donors' samples. Both conserved end residues are part of each CDR3. A D gene is named only where the DNA matches it firmly. The size entry is marked missing in some rows and otherwise reads once, few, many or a size class.

d_gene: NA; abundance: NA; j_gene: TRBJ2-1; v_gene: TRBV19; CDR3aa: CASRLGPGAVNNEQFF; CDR3nt: TGTGCCAGTAGACTAGGACCGGGGGCGGTAAACAATGAGCAGTTCTTC
d_gene: NA; abundance: many; j_gene: TRBJ2-7; v_gene: TRBV20-1; CDR3aa: CSAEDRTYEQYF; CDR3nt: TGCAGTGCTGAAGACAGGACCTACGAGCAGTACTTC
d_gene: TRBD1; abundance: NA; j_gene: TRBJ1-2; v_gene: TRBV20-1; CDR3aa: CSAEGQGYYGYTF; CDR3nt: TGCAGTGCCGAGGGACAGGGCTACTATGGCTACACCTTC
d_gene: NA; abundance: few; j_gene: TRBJ1-1; v_gene: TRBV2; CDR3aa: CASSRDLGAFF; CDR3nt: TGTGCCAGCAGTCGGGATTTAGGAGCTTTCTTT
d_gene: TRBD2; abundance: few; j_gene: TRBJ2-1; v_gene: TRBV6-2/TRBV6-3; CDR3aa: CASSLYSGRAHNEQFF; CDR3nt: TGTGCCAGCAGCCTATATAGCGGGAGGGCCCACAATGAGCAGTTCTTC
d_gene: TRBD1; abundance: medium-sized; j_gene: TRBJ2-7; v_gene: TRBV5-1; CDR3aa: CASSLYGGEQGAHEQYF; CDR3nt: TGCGCCAGCAGCTTGTATGGTGGGGAGCAGGGGGCCCACGAGCAGTACTTC
d_gene: TRBD1; abundance: many; j_gene: TRBJ1-4; v_gene: TRBV5-1; CDR3aa: CASRQTGEGEKLFF; CDR3nt: TGCGCCAGCAGACAGACAGGGGAGGGTGAAAAACTGTTTTTT
d_gene: NA; abundance: medium-sized; j_gene: TRBJ2-6; v_gene: TRBV28; CDR3aa: CASIPGQGRSGANVLTF; CDR3nt: TGTGCCAGCATCCCGGGCCAGGGGCGCAGTGGGGCCAACGTCCTGACTTTC
d_gene: NA; abundance: NA; j_gene: TRBJ1-2; v_gene: TRBV15; CDR3aa: CATSREVDSYGYTF; CDR3nt: TGTGCCACCAGCAGAGAAGTAGACAGCTATGGCTACACCTTC
d_gene: NA; abundance: few; j_gene: TRBJ1-5; v_gene: TRBV19; CDR3aa: CASSIWCQPQHF; CDR3nt: TGTGCCAGCAGTATTTGGTGTCAGCCCCAGCATTTT
d_gene: NA; abundance: NA; j_gene: TRBJ2-5; v_gene: TRBV20-1; CDR3aa: CSARVGGSETQYF; CDR3nt: TGCAGTGCTAGGGTGGGTGGGAGTGAGACCCAGTACTTC
d_gene: NA; abundance: few; j_gene: TRBJ2-3; v_gene: TRBV11-2; CDR3aa: CASRLTHGYTDTQYF; CDR3nt: TGTGCCAGCAGGCTCACTCACGGTTACACAGATACGCAGTATTTT
d_gene: TRBD2; abundance: NA; j_gene: TRBJ2-3; v_gene: TRBV7-8; CDR3aa: CASSLRLADTDTQYF; CDR3nt: TGTGCCAGCAGCTTACGACTAGCGGACACAGATACGCAGTATTTT
d_gene: TRBD2; abundance: many; j_gene: TRBJ2-1; v_gene: TRBV16; CDR3aa: CASSQSGGGEQFF; CDR3nt: TGTGCCAGCAGCCAATCCGGGGGGGGTGAGCAGTTCTTC
d_gene: TRBD1; abundance: many; j_gene: TRBJ2-1; v_gene: TRBV7-9; CDR3aa: CASSLQGGTYNEQFF; CDR3nt: TGTGCCAGCAGCCTACAGGGGGGCACCTACAATGAGCAGTTCTTC
d_gene: TRBD1; abundance: NA; j_gene: TRBJ1-6; v_gene: TRBV7-2; CDR3aa: CASSLTGDSPLHF; CDR3nt: TGTGCCAGCAGCTTGACAGGGGATTCACCCCTCCACTTT
d_gene: NA; abundance: NA; j_gene: TRBJ2-5; v_gene: TRBV20-1; CDR3aa: CNARDVGGWETQYF; CDR3nt: TGCAATGCTAGAGATGTGGGGGGCTGGGAGACCCAGTACTTC